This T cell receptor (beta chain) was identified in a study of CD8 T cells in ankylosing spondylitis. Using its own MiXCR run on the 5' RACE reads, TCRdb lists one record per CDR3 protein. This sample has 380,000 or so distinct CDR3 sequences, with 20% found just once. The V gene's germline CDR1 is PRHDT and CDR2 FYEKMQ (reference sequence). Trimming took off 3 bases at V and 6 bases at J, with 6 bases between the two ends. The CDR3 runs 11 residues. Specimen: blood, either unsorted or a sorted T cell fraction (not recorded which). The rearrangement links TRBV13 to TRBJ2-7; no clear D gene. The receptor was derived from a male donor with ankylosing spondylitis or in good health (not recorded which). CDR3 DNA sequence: TGTGCCAGCAGCTTCGGGTTCGAGCAGTACTTC. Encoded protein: CASSFGFEQYF.